The 24 T cell receptor beta chains listed next were all sequenced from one sample in a study of T cell repertoires in cytomegalovirus infection. Via MiXCR, TCRdb re-called the reads, giving one row per CDR3 protein. The data hold nearly 700,000 distinct CDR3 sequences, with 33% observed a single time. These receptors lack a known antigen. The specimen comprised cultured PBMCs, sampled from culture after CMV antigen stimulation. All receptors come from a human donor in good health (CMV status not recorded). Some clones in this sample may be carry-over from other donors' samples.

V gene TRBV27 combines with J gene TRBJ1-5; the D is unclear. From germline, CDR1 is MNHEY and CDR2 SMNVEV (reference sequence). Trimming removed 2 bases at V and 4 bases at J, with 9 bases between. CDR3 length: 14 residues. CDR3 sequence (DNA): TGTGCCAGCAGTTTAAGTCAGGCAAATCAGCCCCAGCATTTT. Translation: CASSLSQANQPQHF.

This clonotype was counted a few times. This chain connects TRBV7-2 to TRBJ1-1; D is possibly TRBD1 (5 bases). CDR1 SGHTA and CDR2 FQGNSA come from the germline V gene. Trimming shortened V by 0 bases and J by 2 bases, and 10 bases separated the two germline ends. The CDR3 sequence is 15 residues long. CDR3 region: CASSLAPGINTEAFF. The CDR3 DNA sequence: TGTGCCAGCAGCTTAGCCCCAGGGATTAACACTGAAGCTTTCTTT.

Here the CDR3 DNA reads TGTGCCAGCAGCTTTGAGCGGGAGTACGAGCAGTACTTC. Translation gives CASSFEREYEQYF. This chain connects TRBV7-8 to TRBJ2-7, with TRBD2 matching 8 bases. Germline CDR1 is SGHVS and CDR2 is FQNEAQ. J gave up 4 bases and V 3 bases, and 2 bases lay outside the gene matches. The CDR3 is 13 residues long.

The J gene is TRBJ2-5, the V gene TRBV7-3; either TRBD1 or TRBD2 may fit D (5 bases each). V was clipped by 5 bases and J by 7 bases, with 17 bases between them. CDR3 length: 14 amino acids. CDR1 SGHTA and CDR2 FQGTGA come from the germline V gene. The CDR3, as DNA: TGTGCCAGCAGCCCCCGGGACCCCGGAGCGACCCAGTACTTC. Amino acids: CASSPRDPGATQYF.

The CDR3 DNA follows: TGTGCCAGCAGCGGTAACGACAGGGACCCGTATCTGGGCAATCAGCCCCAGCATTTT. This codes for CASSGNDRDPYLGNQPQHF. The rearrangement uses TRBV7-9 and TRBJ1-5, with 7 bases lining up with TRBD1. Trimming cost V 5 bases and J 2 bases; bases outside gene matches: 18. The germline CDR1 and CDR2 sequences are SEHNR and FQNEAQ (reference sequence). This CDR3 has 19 residues.

This clonotype was recorded a few times. The rearrangement joins TRBV7-2 to TRBJ2-1; weak D call: TRBD1 (6 bases). Trimming removed 5 bases at V and 2 bases at J, with 13 bases between. The CDR3 spans 15 residues. CDR1 is SGHTA, CDR2 FQGNSA, per germline. The CDR3 bases are TGTGCCAGCAGCCCACAGGGTTGGGCCTACAATGAGCAGTTCTTC. Protein sequence: CASSPQGWAYNEQFF. The whole variable domain, remainder taken from reference TRBV7-2 and TRBJ2-1, is GAGVSQSPSNKVTEKGKDVELRCDPISGHTALYWYRQSLGQGLEFLIYFQGNSAPDKSGLPSDRFSAERTGGSVSTLTIQRTQQEDSAVYLCASSPQGWAYNEQFFGPGTRLTVL.

This clonotype has ten or more counts. The chain carries TRBV7-2 and TRBJ2-4, with D tentatively TRBD2 (6 bases). Trimming cost V 3 bases and J 3 bases, with 9 bases left between them. Germline loops: CDR1 SGHTA, CDR2 FQGNSA. This CDR3 spans 14 amino acids. The CDR3 here is CASSLDGGKNIQYF. CDR3 bases: TGTGCCAGCAGCTTGGACGGGGGCAAAAACATTCAGTACTTC. The whole variable domain, remainder taken from reference TRBV7-2 and TRBJ2-4, is GAGVSQSPSNKVTEKGKDVELRCDPISGHTALYWYRQSLGQGLEFLIYFQGNSAPDKSGLPSDRFSAERTGGSVSTLTIQRTQQEDSAVYLCASSLDGGKNIQYFGAGTRLSVL.

The chain is built from TRBV7-2 and TRBJ1-5, with 8 nucleotides matching TRBD1. V lost 5 bases to trimming and J lost 3 bases; unmatched junction nucleotides: 15. Germline lookup yields CDR1 SGHTA and CDR2 FQGNSA. The CDR3 runs 18 residues. DNA for the CDR3: TGTGCCAGCAGCAAGGACAGGGTCGACCAGGGAGACAATCAGCCCCAGCATTTT. Translating it yields CASSKDRVDQGDNQPQHF.

V gene TRBV20-1 combines with J gene TRBJ1-5; TRBD1 is a possible D gene (6 bases). Germline V gives CDR1 DFQATT, CDR2 SNEGSKA (reference sequence). The CDR3 covers 14 residues. Trimming shortened V by 5 bases and J by 3 bases, and 14 bases separated the two germline ends. CDR3 DNA: TGCAGTGCTCCCAGCAGGGGCGTCAATCAGCCCCAGCATTTT. Its translation is CSAPSRGVNQPQHF.

The rearrangement links TRBV27 to TRBJ2-7, with D perhaps being TRBD1 or TRBD2 (5 bases each). This CDR3 comprises 14 residues. CDR1 and CDR2 from the germline V gene are MNHEY and SMNVEV (reference sequence). Trimming took off 3 bases at V and 7 bases at J, with 16 bases between the two ends. The CDR3 DNA is TGTGCCAGCAGTTTTACGGGACGCTACCTTGAGCAGTACTTC. It is translated as CASSFTGRYLEQYF.

CDR3 nucleotides: TGTGCCAGCAGCTTAGAATTGACTTTCTCAGATACGCAGTATTTT. Protein product: CASSLELTFSDTQYF. This rearrangement joins TRBV7-2 to TRBJ2-3; D gene unclear. The CDR3 is made up of 15 amino acids. CDR1 is SGHTA, CDR2 FQGNSA, per germline. V lost 1 base and J 4 bases, leaving 12 bases between the germline ends.

This chain links TRBV7-1 with TRBJ2-7, with TRBD2 matching over 8 bases. TRBV7-1 is an open reading frame, and its role is uncertain. Losses at the gene ends were 5 bases for V and 2 bases for J; bases not matched to a gene: 8. This CDR3 contains 15 residues. CDR3 coding DNA: TGTGCCAGCAGCGATGAGACTAGCGAGGCCTACGAGCAGTACTTC. It is translated as CASSDETSEAYEQYF.

This clonotype was seen more than once but under ten times. An end of the junction does not agree with germline; a read error may underlie this. V is TRBV5-3 and J is TRBJ1-1; a weak D match, TRBD1 (6 bases). TRBV5-3 is noted as an ORF with a role that remains uncertain. This CDR3 comprises 13 residues. In DNA form, the CDR3 reads TGTGCCAGCAGCTTTTCATGGGGGGCCGAAGCTTTCTTT. Translation: CASSFSWGAEAFF.

The chain combines TRBV12-3 or TRBV12-4 with TRBJ1-5; D not resolved. The CDR3 has 15 residues. Trimming left V 6 bases short and J 5 bases short, with 17 bases between. The CDR3 DNA reads TGTGCCAGCAGCCACGGCGCGGGCGCCCATCAGCCCCAGCATTTT. This codes for CASSHGAGAHQPQHF.

In its sample, this clonotype was seen a few times. The CDR3 is CASSSPTGTFTEAFF. In nucleotides, the CDR3 is TGTGCCAGCAGTTCGCCGACAGGGACTTTCACTGAAGCTTTCTTT. The genes are TRBV28 and TRBJ1-1; 7 nucleotides match TRBD1. The V gene end was trimmed by 4 bases and the J gene end by 4 bases; junction bases not matched to a gene: 9. CDR1 is MDHEN, CDR2 SYDVKM, per germline. The CDR3 loop spans 15 amino acids.

This clonotype was seen many times. V is TRBV7-2 and J is TRBJ1-3, with D possibly matching TRBD1 (6 bases). Per germline, CDR1 SGHTA and CDR2 FQGNSA. V was cut by 3 bases and J by 1 base, with 10 bases left in between. The CDR3 has 15 amino acids. CDR3 nucleotide sequence: TGTGCCAGCAGCTTTCTTAGGGGGTCTGGAAACACCATATATTTT. It codes for CASSFLRGSGNTIYF.

V usage is TRBV5-3 and J usage is TRBJ1-2; D is unclear. TRBV5-3 is an open reading frame whose function is uncertain. This CDR3 has 13 amino acids. Trimming shortened V by 8 bases and J by 6 bases, and 17 bases separated the two germline ends. The CDR3, as DNA: TGTGCCAGCCGCAGTTGGGCTTTTCATGGCTACACCTTC. It specifies CASRSWAFHGYTF.

There are a few counts of this clonotype. For the CDR3, the DNA is TGTGCCAGCAGTTACTCGAACACATACACCGGGGAGCTGTTTTTT. Encoded protein: CASSYSNTYTGELFF. The chain employs TRBV6-5 and TRBJ2-2; D is unclear. Trimming took off 0 bases at V and 3 bases at J, with 8 bases between the two ends. The CDR3 runs 15 residues. The germline gives CDR1 MNHEY, CDR2 SVGAGI.

This clonotype was seen a handful of times. The rearrangement joins TRBV19 to TRBJ1-6; TRBD1 aligns across 8 bases. V was clipped by 5 bases and J by 9 bases; unmatched bases: 9. The CDR3 consists of 15 residues. Germline V gene lookup returns CDR1 LNHDA and CDR2 SQIVND (reference sequence). This CDR3 is CASSGTGTGVSPLHF. The CDR3 nucleotides are TGTGCCAGTAGTGGGACCGGGACAGGTGTTTCACCCCTCCACTTT.

This chain connects TRBV20-1 to TRBJ1-1; D may be TRBD1 (6 bases). This CDR3 is 14 amino acids long. Germline-derived CDR1 and CDR2 are DFQATT and SNEGSKA (reference sequence). V was clipped by 3 bases and J by 1 base, with 12 bases between them. CDR3 in amino acids: CSASRVQGNTEAFF. The CDR3 DNA reads TGCAGTGCTAGTCGTGTACAGGGGAACACTGAAGCTTTCTTT.

The rearrangement joins TRBV15 to TRBJ2-7; 7 bases fit TRBD1. The junction had 17 bases not matched to a gene; V was cut back by 3 bases and J by 3 bases. The CDR3 is made up of 18 amino acids. CDR1 LNHNV and CDR2 YYDKDF come from the germline V gene (reference sequence). The CDR3 loop reads CATSSEVSSGTVYYEQYF. The CDR3 coding sequence is TGTGCCACCAGCAGCGAGGTATCCTCCGGGACAGTCTACTACGAGCAGTACTTC.

This clonotype was counted only a few times. The rearrangement uses TRBV12-3 or TRBV12-4 and TRBJ1-3, with D uncertain. The CDR3 runs to 14 residues. The germline V and J ends were trimmed by 3 bases and 2 bases, with 8 bases remaining between them. The CDR3 protein is CASSFQRTGNTIYF. The CDR3 nucleotides read TGTGCCAGCAGTTTTCAGCGGACTGGAAACACCATATATTTT.

The chain combines TRBV7-9 with TRBJ2-7; D perhaps matches TRBD1 (6 bases). The CDR3 is 13 amino acids. Trimming removed 5 bases from V and 5 bases from J, with 13 bases in between. The germline V gene has CDR1 SEHNR and CDR2 FQNEAQ (reference sequence). CDR3 residues: CASSPQAGDEQYF. In DNA, the CDR3 is TGTGCCAGCAGCCCGCAGGCAGGGGACGAGCAGTACTTC.

J is TRBJ1-6 and V is TRBV5-4, with TRBD1 identical over 7 bases. The CDR3 length is 17 residues. CDR1 SGHNT and CDR2 YYREEE come from the germline V gene (reference sequence). V lost 0 bases to trimming and J lost 7 bases; unmatched junction nucleotides: 10. The chain's CDR3 is CASSLGGGRQGNSPLHF. CDR3 coding DNA: TGTGCCAGCAGCTTGGGCGGGGGCCGACAGGGAAATTCACCCCTCCACTTT.